This T cell receptor beta chain was documented in a study of CD8+CD57+ T cells in acquired aplastic anemia. Study-level background: CD4+ cell libraries from healthy donors averaged roughly 10 million reads.

Study conclusions and caveats: Overlapping CD8+ CDR3 repertoires of patients and controls contained some 30 shared sequences.

As for this clonotype: Its antigen is unidentified.

Genomic DNA was employed as the template in profiling TCR beta VDJ and CDR3. TCRdb re-called the reads through MiXCR, storing one row per CDR3 protein. The table shows a few hundred thousand distinct CDR3 sequences, with under 65% occurring only once. Germline lookup yields CDR1 SGHDT and CDR2 YYEEEE. This CDR3 spans 16 amino acids. Trimming took 2 bases from V and 0 from J, leaving 13 bases between them. This sequence was found in a human donor in good health. Sequenced material: sorted CD4+, CD8+, or CD8+CD57+ T cells (not recorded which) from PBMCs. This chain connects TRBV5-6 to TRBJ2-3; no clear D. CDR3 region: CASSFLLSISTDTQYF. CDR3 sequence (DNA): TGTGCCAGCAGCTTCCTTTTGAGTATAAGCACAGATACGCAGTATTTT.